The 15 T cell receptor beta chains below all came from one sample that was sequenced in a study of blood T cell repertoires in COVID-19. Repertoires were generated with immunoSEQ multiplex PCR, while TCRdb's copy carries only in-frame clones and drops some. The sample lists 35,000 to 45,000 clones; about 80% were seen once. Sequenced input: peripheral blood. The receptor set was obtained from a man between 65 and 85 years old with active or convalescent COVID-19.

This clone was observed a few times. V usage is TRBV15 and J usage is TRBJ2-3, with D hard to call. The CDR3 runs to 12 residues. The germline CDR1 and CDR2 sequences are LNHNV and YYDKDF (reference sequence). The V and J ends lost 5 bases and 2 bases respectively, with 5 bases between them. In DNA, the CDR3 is TGTGCCACCAGCGACAACACAGATACGCAGTATTTT. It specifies CATSDNTDTQYF.

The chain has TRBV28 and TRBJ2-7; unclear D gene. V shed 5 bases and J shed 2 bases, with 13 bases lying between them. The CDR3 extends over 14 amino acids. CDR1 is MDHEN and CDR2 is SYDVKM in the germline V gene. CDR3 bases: TGTGCCAGCAGTCGCAACCCCACGGCCTACGAGCAGTACTTC. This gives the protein CASSRNPTAYEQYF.

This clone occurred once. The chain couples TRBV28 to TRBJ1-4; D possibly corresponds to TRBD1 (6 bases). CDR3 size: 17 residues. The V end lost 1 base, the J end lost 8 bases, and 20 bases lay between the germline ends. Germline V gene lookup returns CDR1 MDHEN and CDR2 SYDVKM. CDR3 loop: CASSLSGAGGQGEKLFF. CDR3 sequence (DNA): TGTGCCAGCAGTTTATCTGGTGCCGGGGGGCAGGGGGAAAAACTGTTTTTT.

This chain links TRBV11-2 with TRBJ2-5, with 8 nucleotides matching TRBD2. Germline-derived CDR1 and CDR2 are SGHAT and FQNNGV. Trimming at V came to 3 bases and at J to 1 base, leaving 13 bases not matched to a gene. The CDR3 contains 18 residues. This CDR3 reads CASSLFQRGSPLQETQYF. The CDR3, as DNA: TGTGCCAGCAGCTTGTTCCAGCGGGGGAGCCCTCTCCAAGAGACCCAGTACTTC. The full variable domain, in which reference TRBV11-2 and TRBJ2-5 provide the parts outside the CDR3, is EAGVAQSPRYKIIEKRQSVAFWCNPISGHATLYWYQQILGQGPKLLIQFQNNGVVDDSQLPKDRFSAERLKGVDSTLKIQPAKLEDSAVYLCASSLFQRGSPLQETQYFGPGTRLLVL.

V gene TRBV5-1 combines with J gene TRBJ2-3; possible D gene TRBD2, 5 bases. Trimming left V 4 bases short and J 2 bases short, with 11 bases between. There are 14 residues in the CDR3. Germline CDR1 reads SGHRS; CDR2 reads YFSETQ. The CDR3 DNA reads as TGCGCCAGCAGCAGACTCCGGGACACAGATACGCAGTATTTT. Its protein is CASSRLRDTDTQYF.

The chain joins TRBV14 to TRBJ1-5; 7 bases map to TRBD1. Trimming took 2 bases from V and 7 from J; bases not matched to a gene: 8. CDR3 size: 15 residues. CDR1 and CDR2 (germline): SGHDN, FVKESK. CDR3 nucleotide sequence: TGTGCCAGCAGCCAACCAGAGGGACAGAACCAGCCCCAGCATTTT. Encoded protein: CASSQPEGQNQPQHF.

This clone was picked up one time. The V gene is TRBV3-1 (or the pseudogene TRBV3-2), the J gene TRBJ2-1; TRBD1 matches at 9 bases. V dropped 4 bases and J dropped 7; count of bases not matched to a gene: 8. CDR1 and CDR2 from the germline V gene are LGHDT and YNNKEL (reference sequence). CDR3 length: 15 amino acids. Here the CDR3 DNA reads TGTGCCAGCAGCCTCCCCGGGACAGGGATAAATGAGCAGTTCTTC. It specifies CASSLPGTGINEQFF.

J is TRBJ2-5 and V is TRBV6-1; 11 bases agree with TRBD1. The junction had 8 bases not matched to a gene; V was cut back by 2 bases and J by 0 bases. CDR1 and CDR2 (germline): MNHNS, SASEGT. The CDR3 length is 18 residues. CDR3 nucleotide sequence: TGTGCCAGCAGTGAAAGGATTGGACAGGGGGCGTACCAAGAGACCCAGTACTTC. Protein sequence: CASSERIGQGAYQETQYF.

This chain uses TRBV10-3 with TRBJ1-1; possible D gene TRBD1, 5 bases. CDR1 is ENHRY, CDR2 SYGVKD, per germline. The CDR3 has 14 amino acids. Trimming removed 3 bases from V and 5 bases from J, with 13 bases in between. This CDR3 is CAISDPAGGTEAFF. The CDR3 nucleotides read TGTGCCATCAGTGATCCAGCGGGGGGGACTGAAGCTTTCTTT.

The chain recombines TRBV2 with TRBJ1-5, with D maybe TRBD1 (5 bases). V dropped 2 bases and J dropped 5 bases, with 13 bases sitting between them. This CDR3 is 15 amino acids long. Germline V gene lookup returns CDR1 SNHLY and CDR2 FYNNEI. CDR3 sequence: CASSEWTYGDQPQHF. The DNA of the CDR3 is TGTGCCAGCAGTGAATGGACATATGGTGATCAGCCCCAGCATTTT.

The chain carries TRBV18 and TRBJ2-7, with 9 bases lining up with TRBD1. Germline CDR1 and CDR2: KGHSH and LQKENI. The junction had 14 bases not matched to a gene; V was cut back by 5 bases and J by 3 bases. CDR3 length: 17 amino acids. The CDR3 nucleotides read TGTGCCAGCTCATCGTCGACAGGGGGGACATTTTTCTACGAGCAGTACTTC. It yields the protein CASSSSTGGTFFYEQYF.

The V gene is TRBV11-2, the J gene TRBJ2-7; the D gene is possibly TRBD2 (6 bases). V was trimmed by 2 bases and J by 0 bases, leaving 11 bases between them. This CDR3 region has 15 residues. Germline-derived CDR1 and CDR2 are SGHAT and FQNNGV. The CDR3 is CASSLLRGNSYEQYF. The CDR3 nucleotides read TGTGCCAGCAGCTTACTCCGGGGGAACTCCTACGAGCAGTACTTC.

As DNA, the CDR3 is TGTGCCTGGTCCCGGGACAGGGGACTGGAACTGTTTTTT. Amino acids: CAWSRDRGLELFF. V usage is TRBV30 and J usage is TRBJ1-4; 10 nucleotides match TRBD1. Germline CDR1 reads GTSNPN; CDR2 reads SVGIG (reference sequence). CDR3 length: 13 residues. V dropped 5 bases and J dropped 12; count of bases not matched to a gene: 9.

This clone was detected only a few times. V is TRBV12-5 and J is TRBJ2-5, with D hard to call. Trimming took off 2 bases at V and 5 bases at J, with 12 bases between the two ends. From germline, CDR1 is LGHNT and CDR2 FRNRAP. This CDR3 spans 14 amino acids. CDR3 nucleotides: TGTGCTAGTGGTTTGATCCCGGCGGAGGAGACCCAGTACTTC. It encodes CASGLIPAEETQYF.

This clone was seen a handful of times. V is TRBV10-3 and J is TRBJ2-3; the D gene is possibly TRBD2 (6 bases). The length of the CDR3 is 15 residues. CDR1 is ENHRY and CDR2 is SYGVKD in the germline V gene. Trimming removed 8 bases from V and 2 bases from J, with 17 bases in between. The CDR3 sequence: CAIGRRGLSTDTQYF. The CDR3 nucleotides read TGTGCCATCGGGAGGAGGGGTTTGTCCACAGATACGCAGTATTTT.